The rows below give T cell receptor beta chains drawn from one sample of a study of radiotherapy plus CTLA-4 blockade in lung cancer. TCRdb's copy holds only in-frame clones and misses some; the assay was immunoSEQ multiplex PCR. The sample lists approximately 75,000 clones, roughly 78% occurring once. The sequenced sample was peripheral blood, obtained from a patient treated with radiotherapy plus ipilimumab. All receptors come from a human donor with non-small cell lung cancer who had a complete response to radiotherapy plus ipilimumab. Both conserved end residues are part of each CDR3. A D gene is named only where the DNA matches it firmly. For some rows the clone size is stated as once, few or many, or as a class when expanded; others skip it.

abundance	v_gene	d_gene	j_gene	CDR3aa	CDR3nt
.	TRBV18	TRBD1	TRBJ2-1	CASSPTGTGGMNEQFF	TGTGCCAGCTCACCGACCGGGACAGGGGGGATGAATGAGCAGTTCTTC
.	TRBV5-1	.	TRBJ1-4	CASSEGWTNEKLFF	TGCGCCAGCAGCGAGGGTTGGACTAATGAAAAACTGTTTTTT
.	TRBV9	.	TRBJ2-5	CASSVGQQQETQYF	TGTGCCAGCAGCGTAGGCCAGCAACAAGAGACCCAGTACTTC
few	TRBV7-9	.	TRBJ2-1	CASSPRITQDNEQFF	TGTGCCAGCAGCCCGCGGATAACTCAGGACAATGAGCAGTTCTTC
.	TRBV27	.	TRBJ2-6	CASSDGGRYSGANVLTF	TGTGCCAGCAGTGACGGGGGGCGATATTCCGGGGCCAACGTCCTGACTTTC
.	TRBV4-3	.	TRBJ1-5	CASSQDRGQSNQPQHF	TGCGCCAGCAGCCAAGATCGGGGCCAAAGCAATCAGCCCCAGCATTTT
few	TRBV18	TRBD1	TRBJ2-7	CASAWDSRSYEQYF	TGTGCCAGCGCTTGGGACAGCCGATCCTACGAGCAGTACTTC
few	TRBV6-6	TRBD1	TRBJ2-7	CASSYRDRVSDEQYF	TGTGCCAGCAGCTACCGGGACAGGGTATCCGACGAGCAGTACTTC
.	TRBV11-2	.	TRBJ1-1	CASSLDPYTEAFF	TGTGCCAGCAGCTTAGATCCATACACTGAAGCTTTCTTT
.	TRBV15	TRBD2	TRBJ2-4	CATSRTGGGAKNIQYF	TGTGCCACCAGCAGGACCGGGGGGGGAGCCAAAAACATTCAGTACTTC
.	TRBV5-1	.	TRBJ2-5	CASSAGTSKSETQYF	TGCGCCAGCAGCGCCGGGACCTCCAAGTCAGAGACCCAGTACTTC
.	TRBV10-3	TRBD2	TRBJ2-1	CAISESTTGGNYNEQFF	TGTGCCATCAGTGAGTCGACAACGGGGGGTAACTACAATGAGCAGTTCTTC
once	TRBV9	.	TRBJ2-5	CASSGPGDWETQYF	TGTGCCAGCAGCGGGCCGGGGGACTGGGAGACCCAGTACTTC
.	TRBV28	.	TRBJ2-1	CASSDSLADYNEQFF	TGTGCCAGCAGTGATAGCCTAGCAGACTACAATGAGCAGTTCTTC
.	TRBV9	TRBD1	TRBJ1-1	CASSKQGEGTEAFF	TGTGCCAGCAGCAAGCAGGGGGAAGGCACTGAAGCTTTCTTT
.	TRBV6-6	.	TRBJ2-6	CASSRDSGANVLTF	TGTGCCAGCAGCCGGGACTCTGGGGCCAACGTCCTGACTTTC
.	TRBV10-3	.	TRBJ1-1	CAISDWTGYAFF	TGTGCCATCAGTGATTGGACCGGGTATGCTTTCTTT
.	TRBV7-6	.	TRBJ2-7	CASSLLGGGGEQYF	TGTGCCAGCAGCTTACTAGGGGGTGGCGGGGAGCAGTACTTC
once	TRBV6-6	.	TRBJ1-2	CASSYGGANYGYTF	TGTGCCAGCAGTTACGGCGGAGCTAACTATGGCTACACCTTC
.	TRBV7-8	TRBD1	TRBJ2-5	CASSVSRDSQETQYF	TGTGCCAGCAGCGTCTCCCGGGACAGTCAAGAGACCCAGTACTTC
.	TRBV6-5	.	TRBJ2-7	CASISLKNYEQYF	TGTGCCAGCATCTCTTTAAAGAACTACGAGCAGTACTTC
.	TRBV7-2	.	TRBJ1-1	CASSLGAMNTEAFF	TGTGCCAGCAGCTTAGGCGCCATGAACACTGAAGCTTTCTTT
.	TRBV5-4	TRBD2	TRBJ2-1	CASSSGTSDEQFF	TGTGCCAGCAGCTCAGGGACTAGCGATGAGCAGTTCTTC
few	TRBV18	.	TRBJ2-1	CASSLGRDNEQFF	TGTGCCAGCTCACTGGGACGCGACAATGAGCAGTTCTTC
.	TRBV5-1	.	TRBJ2-7	CASSLSRRSYEQYF	TGCGCCAGCAGCTTAAGCAGGAGATCCTACGAGCAGTACTTC
.	TRBV5-4	.	TRBJ2-1	CASRDPTRRNNEQFF	TGTGCCAGCAGGGACCCGACTAGACGAAACAATGAGCAGTTCTTC
.	TRBV4-1	TRBD1	TRBJ1-1	CASSHRQGVNTEAFF	TGCGCCAGCAGCCATCGACAGGGGGTGAACACTGAAGCTTTCTTT
.	TRBV5-1	.	TRBJ1-4	CASSTATNEKLFF	TGCGCCAGCAGCACTGCAACTAATGAAAAACTGTTTTTT
.	TRBV15	TRBD1	TRBJ1-2	CATSSQGAGGYTF	TGTGCCACCAGCTCCCAGGGGGCAGGTGGCTACACCTTC
.	TRBV27	TRBD1	TRBJ1-5	CASSLSGQGLNQPQHF	TGTGCCAGCAGTTTATCGGGACAGGGTTTGAATCAGCCCCAGCATTTT
.	TRBV29-1	.	TRBJ1-2	CSYKKWVNYGYTF	TGCAGCTACAAAAAGTGGGTTAACTATGGCTACACCTTC
.	TRBV5-1	.	TRBJ2-1	CASSLAKSAHNEQFF	TGCGCCAGCAGCTTGGCCAAGTCTGCCCACAATGAGCAGTTCTTC
.	TRBV6-1	TRBD1	TRBJ1-2	CASSPQDRIGYTF	TGTGCCAGCAGTCCCCAGGACAGGATTGGCTACACCTTC
.	TRBV5-6	.	TRBJ2-3	CASSFSGSTDTQYF	TGTGCCAGCAGCTTCTCCGGTAGCACAGATACGCAGTATTTT
.	TRBV4-3	TRBD1	TRBJ2-2	CASSQSQGANTGELFF	TGCGCCAGCAGCCAATCCCAGGGGGCGAACACCGGGGAGCTGTTTTTT
.	TRBV15	.	TRBJ2-1	CATSTLAGNEQFF	TGTGCCACCAGCACACTAGCAGGGAATGAGCAGTTCTTC
.	TRBV5-1	TRBD1	TRBJ1-2	CASSGSGTGFGGYTF	TGCGCCAGCAGCGGCTCCGGGACAGGGTTCGGTGGCTACACCTTC